The entry below describes one T cell receptor (beta chain). These data belong to a study of blood T cell repertoires in COVID-19. This CDR3 is 13 amino acids long. Germline lookup yields CDR1 SQVTM and CDR2 ANQGSEA. V shed 7 bases and J 8 bases; nucleotides not matched to a gene: 3. Clones were read by immunoSEQ multiplex PCR, and TCRdb kept only the in-frame ones, dropping some. This sample has about 99,000 clones, with more than 75% found just once. This chain links TRBV29-1 with TRBJ2-1; 15 nucleotides align to TRBD2. Sequenced input: peripheral blood. The TCR was taken from a human donor in a cohort sampled during active COVID-19. DNA for the CDR3: TGCAGCGGGCGGACTAGCGGGGGGGATGAGCAGTTCTTC. Translation gives CSGRTSGGDEQFF.